The T cell receptor (beta chain) under discussion was sequenced for a study of CD8 T cells in ankylosing spondylitis. This clonotype has ten or more counts. Its antigen is undetermined. Making use of molecular barcodes, quantitative 5'-RACE generated TCR beta libraries. TCRdb itself ran the 5' RACE reads through MiXCR, one entry per CDR3 protein. The table has 85,000 to 100,000 distinct CDR3 sequences, just under 9% seen once. Study-level results: In reactive arthritis synovial fluid and blood, some motif variants had been reported before.

The CDR3 totals 14 residues. With 5 bases clipped from V and 6 bases from J, the junction kept 10 bases outside the gene matches. From germline, CDR1 is DFQATT and CDR2 SNEGSKA (reference sequence). The chain uses TRBV20-1 and TRBJ2-1, with TRBD2 identical over 7 bases. Sequenced input: blood, either unsorted or a sorted T cell fraction (not recorded which). The origin of this receptor is a male donor with ankylosing spondylitis or in good health (not recorded which). DNA of the CDR3: TGCAGTGCTTTTACCGGGACTACTTCCAATGAGCAGTTCTTC. This sequence encodes CSAFTGTTSNEQFF.